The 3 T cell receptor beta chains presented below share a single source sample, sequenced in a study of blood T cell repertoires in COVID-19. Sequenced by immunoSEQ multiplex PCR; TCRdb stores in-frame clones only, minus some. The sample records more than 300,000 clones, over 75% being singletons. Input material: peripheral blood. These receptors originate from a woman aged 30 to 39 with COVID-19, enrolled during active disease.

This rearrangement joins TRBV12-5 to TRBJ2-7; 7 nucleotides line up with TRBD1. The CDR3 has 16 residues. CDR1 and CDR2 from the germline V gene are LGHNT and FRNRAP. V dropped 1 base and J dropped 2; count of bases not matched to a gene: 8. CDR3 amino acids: CASGLGTGTAPYEQYF. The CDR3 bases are TGTGCTAGTGGTTTGGGGACCGGGACAGCCCCCTACGAGCAGTACTTC.

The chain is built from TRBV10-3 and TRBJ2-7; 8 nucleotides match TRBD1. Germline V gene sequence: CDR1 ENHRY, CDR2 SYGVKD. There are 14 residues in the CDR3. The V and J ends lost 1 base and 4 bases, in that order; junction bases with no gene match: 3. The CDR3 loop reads CAISEFRQGYEQYF. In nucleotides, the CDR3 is TGTGCCATCAGTGAGTTCCGACAGGGGTACGAGCAGTACTTC.

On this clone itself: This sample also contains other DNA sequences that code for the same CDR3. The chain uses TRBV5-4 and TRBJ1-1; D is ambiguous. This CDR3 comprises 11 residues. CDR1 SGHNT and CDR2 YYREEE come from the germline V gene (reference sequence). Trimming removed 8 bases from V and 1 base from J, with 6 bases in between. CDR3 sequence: CASSRNTEAFF. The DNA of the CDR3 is TGTGCCAGTAGTCGGAACACTGAAGCTTTCTTT.